The entry below describes one TCR beta chain. This clonotype was counted at least ten times. Its antigen remains unidentified. Base qualities are missing; no much larger clone stands one base away. These data belong to a study of T-cell reconstitution after alpha-beta-depleted transplantation in children (dated by TCRdb to about 2016). Turning to the overall study: Using TCR repertoire profiling, the study followed T-cell immune reconstitution in a quantitative way in children after TCRalphabeta/CD19-depleted allogeneic hematopoietic cell transplantation.

The germline V gene (reference sequence) gives CDR1 as LGHDT and CDR2 as YNNKEL. The CDR3 has 15 amino acids, counting the end cysteine and phenylalanine. CDR3 DNA only is kept here, 45 bases in frame from base 1. Germline trimming: 6 bases from V, 7 bases from J; junction bases outside gene matches: 6. The time point label on this specimen signifies: day 60 (about 2 months) after transplantation. The sample's treatment or condition label, decoded: allogeneic hematopoietic cell transplantation with graft depleted of TCRalphabeta T cells and CD19 B cells. Transplant recipients were children who received TCRalphabeta/CD19-depleted allogeneic hematopoietic cell grafts. What the research found in general, with its limitations: Hyperexpanded clone frequencies declined over subsequent months; after one year, T-cell counts and TCRbeta diversity were mostly attributed to newly produced T cells. About two months after transplant, the apparently early recovery of alphabetaT-cell counts reportedly depended on just several hundred clones that had expanded rapidly and came from non-depleted graft cells. In some patients, the high TCRbeta diversity seen at day 60 was put down to recipient T cells and intrathymic progenitors that had survived conditioning.

The library was generated by PCR. Sequencing used an Illumina HiSeq 2500. Molecular barcoding was employed in the preparation of TCR libraries, with unique molecular identifiers being used to normalize TCRbeta repertoire quantification. Using fastp at Q25 and MiXCR, TCRdb reprocessed the public reads and kept productive beta chains. Rows are unified per CDR3 protein, each entry keeping the most common DNA and genes. Across this sample there are 85,000 to 120,000 distinct CDR3 sequences, with 4.5% to 7.5% seen only once. Clones ranked in the top ten supply more than 5.5% of the sample. The source is a female patient between 2 and 15 years old who had a stem cell transplant for Fanconi anemia, so the T cells may come from the graft donor. The chain joins TRBV3-1 to TRBJ2-1; the junction holds 13 bases that match TRBD2. Sequenced material: PBMCs, mostly from graft donor cells, taken 60 days after TCRalphabeta/CD19-depleted stem cell transplant. The bases are TGTGCCAGCAGACTAGCGGGGGGGTCCGGGAATGAGCAGTTCTTC. Its product reads: CASRLAGGSGNEQFF.